The sequence of this TCR beta chain was determined in a study of T cells after yellow fever vaccination. As for the study in general: Preparation of fractions with low cell numbers was performed using SMART-Seq v4 Ultra Low Input.

The germline V gene encodes CDR1 DFQATT and CDR2 SNEGSKA (reference sequence). The CDR3 runs to 16 residues. Trimming left V 3 bases short and J 3 bases short, with 18 bases between. Conversion of TCR transcripts into cDNA relied on 5'RACE template switching, which added a universal primer site and UMIs. TCRdb analysed the 5' RACE reads with MiXCR anew, one entry per CDR3 protein. Of around 550,000 distinct CDR3 sequences listed, 15% to 20% are singletons. This clonotype was counted between two and nine times. Its target is not known. Overall study results and limits: Most primary-vaccination clones reappeared after the booster (approximately 97% CD4, approximately 88% CD8). In FACS-sorted repertoires, abundant clonotypes from the bulk population could appear as contaminants.

The receptor comes from a young man who received the YFV17D yellow fever vaccine. This chain connects TRBV20-1 to TRBJ2-1; weak D call: TRBD2 (6 bases). The sequenced sample was PBMCs, obtained 15 days after the yellow fever booster vaccination. The CDR3 DNA reads TGCAGTGCTAGTCTTTACTCGAGCGGGCGCTACAATGAGCAGTTCTTC. Its protein is CSASLYSSGRYNEQFF.